The clone carrying this T cell receptor (beta chain) showed up just a few times. The antigen is undetermined. Using immunoSEQ multiplex PCR, the repertoire was profiled, and TCRdb retains in-frame clones only, with some absent. This table holds fewer than 100,000 clones, over 85% found once. This entry comes from a study of human versus mouse CDR3 diversity and MHC coevolution. Study information: Reported immunoSEQ sensitivity was one in 200,000 T cells, with reduced amplification bias.

Unmatched junction bases numbered 10, after V lost 4 bases and J lost 8 bases. Germline V gene sequence: CDR1 SGHTS, CDR2 YDEGEE. CDR3 length: 15 amino acids. Study-wide findings and caveats: Most of the three human donors had the lowest clonal inequality.

The sample taken for sequencing was naive CD4+ T cells from blood. Specified subset: CD45RO-negative CD62L-positive naive CD4 T cells. The rearrangement joins TRBV5-8 to TRBJ1-4; TRBD1 agrees at 8 bases. The receptor's source is a person aged 30 to 69 in good health. CDR3 sequence: CASSRGHRGEEKLFF. CDR3 in DNA: TGTGCCAGCAGCCGGGGGCACAGGGGGGAGGAAAAACTGTTTTTT.